These 21 T cell receptor beta chains originate from one sample sequenced in a study of T cells in Graves' hyperthyroidism and ophthalmopathy. RNA transcripts were the template for amplifying TCR beta CDR3 regions. The study used the HTBI primer set for a first-round RT-PCR of the TCR CDR3. TCRdb redid the calling of the multiplex PCR reads with MiXCR, one entry per CDR3 protein. Of 300,000 to 450,000 distinct CDR3 sequences listed, more than 15% were seen once; the top ten hold about 30%. Source material: blood. The origin of the receptors is a woman aged 18-35 years with Graves' hyperthyroidism that later progressed to Graves' ophthalmopathy.

At least ten counts were recorded for this clonotype. V is TRBV12-3 or TRBV12-4 and J is TRBJ2-1; a weak D match, TRBD2 (5 bases). The CDR3 covers 13 residues. Trimming removed 3 bases from V and 6 bases from J, with 9 bases in between. CDR3: CASSFAGRNEQFF. CDR3 in DNA: TGTGCCAGCAGTTTCGCGGGTCGCAATGAGCAGTTCTTC.

The J gene is TRBJ1-4, the V gene TRBV19; D is unresolved. CDR1 and CDR2 from the germline V gene are LNHDA and SQIVND (reference sequence). This CDR3 comprises 15 residues. The germline V and J ends were trimmed by 7 bases and 7 bases, with 19 bases remaining between them. The CDR3 loop reads CASTPGSIRREKLFF. The CDR3 nucleotides are TGTGCCAGTACCCCGGGATCTATTCGTCGTGAAAAACTGTTTTTT.

The rearrangement joins TRBV19 to TRBJ2-3, with TRBD1 as a possible D gene (6 bases). CDR1 is LNHDA and CDR2 is SQIVND in the germline V gene (reference sequence). The CDR3 has 16 residues. Trimming removed 6 bases at V and 4 bases at J, with 20 bases between. The CDR3: CASSRTVSGASDTQYF. The CDR3 coding sequence is TGTGCCAGTAGCCGCACAGTTTCAGGGGCGTCAGATACGCAGTATTTT.

This clonotype appeared a few times. The chain joins TRBV2 to TRBJ2-2; 12 bases line up with TRBD1. The CDR3 is 16 amino acids. Germline V lookup: CDR1 SNHLY, CDR2 FYNNEI. Trimming removed 6 bases from V and 6 bases from J; junction bases left unmatched: 8. The CDR3 loop is CASSLLGTGGPGELFF. CDR3 DNA sequence: TGTGCCAGCAGCCTTCTCGGGACAGGGGGCCCCGGGGAGCTGTTTTTT.

A word on this clonotype: One base away lies a much larger clone, so this may be a sequencing read error. J is TRBJ2-7 and V is TRBV5-1; 7 nucleotides match TRBD1. Germline CDR1 and CDR2: SGHRS and YFSETQ. Losses at the gene ends were 0 bases for V and 7 bases for J; bases not matched to a gene: 7. CDR3 length: 14 amino acids. The CDR3 here is CASSLGQGVNEQYF. The CDR3 DNA is TGCGCCAGCAGCTTGGGGCAGGGGGTCAATGAGCAGTACTTC.

There are many counts of this clonotype. The rearrangement links TRBV28 to TRBJ2-2, with D perhaps matching TRBD2 (5 bases). V lost 3 bases and J lost 6, with 14 bases in between. CDR3 length: 15 residues. CDR1 is MDHEN and CDR2 is SYDVKM in the germline V gene. The CDR3 loop reads CASSFATRRSGELFF. The CDR3 DNA sequence: TGTGCCAGCAGTTTCGCGACCCGGAGGTCCGGGGAGCTGTTTTTT.

At least ten counts were recorded for this clonotype. V usage is TRBV24-1 and J usage is TRBJ2-1; a possible D gene is TRBD1 (6 bases). CDR1 and CDR2 (germline): KGHDR, SFDVKD. The ends were cut back, 10 bases at V and 7 bases at J, with 13 bases in the middle. The CDR3 sequence is 12 residues long. This chain's CDR3 is CATSRQVNEQFF. The DNA for the CDR3 is TGTGCCACTTCTCGACAGGTAAATGAGCAGTTCTTC.

This clonotype was detected many times. V is TRBV9 and J is TRBJ1-1, with 7 bases fitting TRBD1. Trimming took 0 bases from V and 1 from J; bases not matched to a gene: 3. Germline V gene data show CDR1 as SGDLS and CDR2 as YYNGEE. This CDR3 region has 15 residues. CDR3 nucleotide sequence: TGTGCCAGCAGCGTAGGGACAGGAGGGAACACTGAAGCTTTCTTT. It yields the protein CASSVGTGGNTEAFF. Full variable domain (missing parts from reference TRBV9 and TRBJ1-1): DSGVTQTPKHLITATGQRVTLRCSPRSGDLSVYWYQQSLDQGLQFLIQYYNGEERAKGNILERFSAQQFPDLHSELNLSSLELGDSALYFCASSVGTGGNTEAFFGQGTRLTVV.

V is TRBV4-1 and J is TRBJ2-5; 9 bases agree with TRBD2. This CDR3 spans 16 amino acids. Per germline, CDR1 MGHRA and CDR2 YSYEKL. The junction had 11 bases not matched to a gene; V was cut back by 5 bases and J by 4 bases. CDR3 DNA: TGCGCCAGCAGCTGGACGGGCTGGACTAGCGTAGAGACCCAGTACTTC. The encoded protein is CASSWTGWTSVETQYF.

This CDR3 reads CASSLVAGIYNEQFF. The DNA for the CDR3 is TGTGCCAGCAGTTTAGTAGCGGGAATCTACAATGAGCAGTTCTTC. V gene TRBV12-3 or TRBV12-4 combines with J gene TRBJ2-1; 8 bases line up with TRBD2. The CDR3 sequence is 15 residues long. Trimming at V came to 1 base and at J to 3 bases, leaving 2 bases not matched to a gene.

This clonotype was recorded many times. A junction boundary mismatches the germline segment, possibly from a read error. The J gene is TRBJ2-2, the V gene TRBV7-7; TRBD2 aligns across 8 bases. This CDR3 spans 17 amino acids. Germline loops: CDR1 SSHAT, CDR2 FNYEAQ (reference sequence). The CDR3 DNA is TGTGCTAGCAGCTTAGCGCGGCTAGCGGGTGGCACCGGGGAGCTGTTTTTT. Its translation: CASSLARLAGGTGELFF.

This clonotype was observed a few times. V usage is TRBV19 and J usage is TRBJ1-5; D ambiguous. V was clipped by 4 bases and J by 2 bases, with 12 bases between them. Germline values: CDR1 LNHDA, CDR2 SQIVND (reference sequence). This CDR3 is 15 amino acids long. The CDR3 region has the DNA TGTGCCAGTAGTACGAAGTATGCAGGCAATCAGCCCCAGCATTTT. As protein: CASSTKYAGNQPQHF. Full variable domain (outside the CDR3, taken from reference TRBV19 and TRBJ1-5): DGGITQSPKYLFRKEGQNVTLSCEQNLNHDAMYWYRQDPGQGLRLIYYSQIVNDFQKGDIAEGYSVSREKKESFPLTVTSAQKNPTAFYLCASSTKYAGNQPQHFGDGTRLSIL.

J is TRBJ1-6 and V is TRBV6-1, with 7 bases that match TRBD1. V dropped 8 bases and J dropped 10; count of bases not matched to a gene: 11. CDR1 MNHNS and CDR2 SASEGT come from the germline V gene. The CDR3 is 14 residues long. For the CDR3, the DNA is TGTGCCAGCTGCCAGACAGGGATCAGGTCACCCCTCCACTTT. Its translation is CASCQTGIRSPLHF.

This clonotype showed up many times. This chain uses TRBV10-3 with TRBJ2-1, with 7 bases identical to TRBD1. The CDR3 runs 16 residues. Per germline, CDR1 ENHRY and CDR2 SYGVKD. J gave up 6 bases and V 2 bases, and 10 bases lay outside the gene matches. The CDR3 nucleotides are TGTGCCATCAGTGAGGCCTCGGGACAGATGACCAATGAGCAGTTCTTC. It encodes CAISEASGQMTNEQFF.

This clonotype came up a few times. The chain is built from TRBV4-2 and TRBJ2-3; D is unclear. Germline V CDR1 and CDR2: LGHNA, YNFKEQ. The length of the CDR3 is 15 residues. Trimming removed 4 bases from V and 2 bases from J, with 13 bases in between. Written as DNA, the CDR3 is TGTGCCAGCAGCCTTGGAGAGAAACTCACAGATACGCAGTATTTT. This gives the protein CASSLGEKLTDTQYF.

This clonotype was seen more than once but under ten times. The genes are TRBV28 and TRBJ2-1; TRBD2 matches at 7 bases. The CDR3 is 15 amino acids. Unmatched junction bases numbered 5, after V lost 3 bases and J lost 3 bases. In germline, CDR1 is MDHEN, CDR2 SYDVKM. CDR3 nucleotides: TGTGCCAGCAGTTTCCAATGGACTAGCTACAATGAGCAGTTCTTC. It specifies CASSFQWTSYNEQFF.

This clonotype showed up just a few times. The chain recombines TRBV25-1 with TRBJ2-7; D uncertain. Deletions cut 1 base from V and 4 bases from J, with 8 bases between. CDR3 length: 13 amino acids. CDR1 is MGHDK and CDR2 is SYGVNS in the germline V gene. In DNA form, the CDR3 reads TGTGCCAGCAGTGAATTAGGCAGTTACGAGCAGTACTTC. Amino acids: CASSELGSYEQYF.

This clonotype was seen at least ten times. The V call is TRBV2, the J call TRBJ2-5; maybe TRBD2 (5 bases). The V end was cut by 8 bases, the J end by 5 bases, with 18 bases between. The CDR3 is made up of 14 amino acids. CDR1 is SNHLY and CDR2 is FYNNEI in the germline V gene. The CDR3 sequence is CASLSGSSSETQYF. For the CDR3, the DNA is TGTGCCAGCCTAAGCGGTTCTTCTTCGGAGACCCAGTACTTC. Complete variable domain (other parts from reference TRBV2 and TRBJ2-5): EPEVTQTPSHQVTQMGQEVILRCVPISNHLYFYWYRQILGQKVEFLVSFYNNEISEKSEIFDDQFSVERPDGSNFTLKIRSTKLEDSAMYFCASLSGSSSETQYFGPGTRLLVL.

This clonotype was seen at least ten times. The chain carries TRBV28 and TRBJ2-7, with D unresolved. Trimming stripped 3 bases from V and 0 bases from J, with 9 bases between. Germline values: CDR1 MDHEN, CDR2 SYDVKM. This CDR3 contains 14 residues. DNA of the CDR3: TGTGCCAGCAGTTTCCCCTCTATCTCCTACGAGCAGTACTTC. Encoded protein: CASSFPSISYEQYF. Based on the CDR3 plus reference TRBV28 and TRBJ2-7, the full variable domain is DVKVTQSSRYLVKRTGEKVFLECVQDMDHENMFWYRQDPGLGLRLIYFSYDVKMKEKGDIPEGYSVSREKKERFSLILESASTNQTSMYLCASSFPSISYEQYFGPGTRLTVT.

Of note for this clonotype: This could be a read error, since a much larger clone is one nucleotide away. V and J are TRBV7-3 and TRBJ2-1; TRBD2 agrees at 8 bases. From germline, CDR1 is SGHTA and CDR2 FQGTGA. The V gene end was trimmed by 3 bases and the J gene end by 12 bases; junction bases not matched to a gene: 7. This CDR3 is 13 amino acids long. The CDR3 coding sequence is TGTGCCAGCAGCTTCGGACTAGCTGGTGGGCAGTTCTTC. Its translation: CASSFGLAGGQFF.

This clonotype was counted only a few times. The rearrangement uses TRBV6-1 and TRBJ2-4, with 8 bases lining up with TRBD2. The CDR3 totals 16 residues. Germline assignment: CDR1 MNHNS and CDR2 SASEGT. The V segment lost 4 bases and the J segment 0 bases; nucleotides outside the gene matches: 5. The CDR3 coding sequence is TGTGCCAGCAGTGGAGGACTAGCAGTAGCCAAAAACATTCAGTACTTC. Its protein product is CASSGGLAVAKNIQYF.